Sequencing of this T cell receptor (beta chain) was carried out in a study of blood T cell repertoires in COVID-19. Overall study context: Sites across the United States, Italy and Spain contributed samples from acute and convalescent COVID-19. Nucleic acid was either cDNA or gDNA, and it came from T cells, B-cell-depleted T cells, or PBMCs.

The CDR3 runs 14 residues. V was cut by 6 bases and J by 7 bases, with 15 bases left in between. CDR1 MDHEN and CDR2 SYDVKM come from the germline V gene. Libraries were prepared by immunoSEQ multiplex PCR; TCRdb keeps only in-frame clonotypes and omits some of them. The sample lists 190,000 or so clones, around 80% occurring once. The J gene is TRBJ2-2, the V gene TRBV28; tentatively, D is TRBD2 (5 bases). Sequenced input: peripheral blood. The sequence was obtained from a man aged 50 to 60 with active or convalescent COVID-19. DNA of the CDR3: TGTGCCAGCAGAGGAGGAGATTCCGGCGGGGAGCTGTTTTTT. It translates to CASRGGDSGGELFF. Looking up the rest from reference TRBV28 and TRBJ2-2 gives the full variable domain: DVKVTQSSRYLVKRTGEKVFLECVQDMDHENMFWYRQDPGLGLRLIYFSYDVKMKEKGDIPEGYSVSREKKERFSLILESASTNQTSMYLCASRGGDSGGELFFGEGSRLTVL.